This record covers a single TCR beta chain. The sample comes from a study of control samples from healthy donors and cancer patients. Produced via immunoSEQ multiplex PCR; TCRdb's table is partial and in-frame only. This repertoire shows about 80,000 clones, 85% to 90% found once; its top ten account for 7.6%. The CDR3 sequence is 15 residues long. J was trimmed by 2 bases and V by 8 bases; bases with no gene match: 8. The germline gives CDR1 ENHRY, CDR2 SYGVKD. The sample was blood. The receptor's source is a woman aged 55-75 years in good health. The chain has TRBV10-3 and TRBJ1-2, with 10 bases that match TRBD1. The CDR3 DNA is TGTGCCATCCGGGACAGGGGTTCGGGGAACTATGGCTACACCTTC. Protein sequence: CAIRDRGSGNYGYTF.